This record covers a single T cell receptor (beta chain). Its target is unknown. The assay was immunoSEQ multiplex PCR, and TCRdb's table has in-frame clones only and misses some. The profile shows some 2.3 million clones, 80% to 95% of them singletons. These data are taken from a study of shared clonotypes between healthy human individuals. Study background: Two women and a few men aged 18 to 49 served as donors. Study conclusions and caveats: Genetic and exposure-history diversity was limited by the few donors. What naive subsets generally showed was a larger estimated richness than memory subsets showed.

CD4+ cell separation produced CD45RA+ naive and CD45RA-negative memory subsets. V lost 2 bases to trimming and J lost 1 base; unmatched junction nucleotides: 4. CDR1 SEHNR and CDR2 FQNEAQ come from the germline V gene (reference sequence). The CDR3 contains 16 residues. V and J are TRBV7-9 and TRBJ1-3, with 8 bases identical to TRBD1. The sample was naive CD4+ T cells from PBMCs. Noted subset: CD45RA+ positively selected. This receptor was taken from a man aged 18 to 30 in good health. Some clones in this sample may be carry-over from other donors' samples. The CDR3 coding sequence is TGTGCCAGCAGCTTAAGACAGGGGCAATCTGGAAACACCATATATTTT. Amino acids: CASSLRQGQSGNTIYF. The whole variable domain, filled in from reference TRBV7-9 and TRBJ1-3, reads DTGVSQNPRHKITKRGQNVTFRCDPISEHNRLYWYRQTLGQGPEFLTYFQNEAQLEKSRLLSDRFSAERPKGSFSTLEIQRTEQGDSAMYLCASSLRQGQSGNTIYFGEGSWLTVV.